Listed below are T cell receptor beta chains from one sample, sequenced in a study of blood T cell repertoires in COVID-19. Some clones are missing from TCRdb's copy, which holds only in-frame ones; the method was immunoSEQ multiplex PCR. The table records roughly 290,000 clones, roughly nine tenths of them present only once. What was sequenced was PBMCs or T cells enriched from blood (not recorded which). The receptors were sampled from a woman in her thirties or forties who had recovered from COVID-19. The CDR3 runs from the conserved cysteine through the conserved F or W. D genes are given only for firm matches. Clone sizes are given selectively: once, few, many, or a class where the clone is expanded.

j_call d_call v_call clone_size cdr3_aa cdr3_nt
TRBJ2-3 - TRBV9 - CASSVVPLADTQYF TGTGCCAGCAGCGTAGTTCCACTAGCAGATACGCAGTATTTT
TRBJ2-7 TRBD1 TRBV6-6 - CASSQSLGTGVNEQYF TGTGCCAGCAGTCAGTCGTTAGGGACAGGGGTGAACGAGCAGTACTTC
TRBJ2-5 - TRBV9 - CASSESNGETQYF TGTGCCAGCAGCGAGTCTAACGGAGAGACCCAGTACTTC
TRBJ2-6 - TRBV6-5 - CASSLSGANVLTF TGTGCCAGCAGTCTCTCTGGGGCCAACGTCCTGACTTTC
TRBJ1-1 - TRBV5-1 - CASSLVPTGQTTEAFF TGCGCCAGCAGCTTGGTTCCCACAGGGCAAACAACTGAAGCTTTCTTT
TRBJ2-3 TRBD2 TRBV5-1 - CASSFHLAGGADTQYF TGCGCCAGCAGCTTCCACCTAGCGGGGGGGGCAGATACGCAGTATTTT
TRBJ1-2 - TRBV4-1 - CASSQEGAGYGYTF TGCGCCAGCAGCCAAGAGGGGGCAGGGTATGGCTACACCTTC
TRBJ2-7 - TRBV28 once CASSFVGTTFYEQYF TGTGCCAGCAGCTTCGTTGGCACTACTTTCTACGAGCAGTACTTC
TRBJ2-2 - TRBV5-1 - CASSLAVSGTGELFF TGCGCCAGCAGCTTGGCAGTAAGCGGGACAGGGGAGCTGTTTTTT
TRBJ2-1 TRBD2 TRBV5-4 - CASSPRLAGGPYNEQFF TGTGCCAGCAGCCCGAGACTAGCGGGGGGGCCATACAATGAGCAGTTCTTC
TRBJ1-1 - TRBV28 - CASFSLGGRNTEAFF TGTGCCAGCTTCTCATTAGGGGGACGGAACACTGAAGCTTTCTTT
TRBJ1-1 - TRBV27 - CASSRGGTRNTEAFF TGTGCCAGCAGCCGCGGGGGGACCAGGAACACTGAAGCTTTCTTT
TRBJ1-2 - TRBV19 once CASSPRGYGYTF TGTGCCAGTAGTCCTCGGGGCTATGGCTACACCTTC
TRBJ1-3 - TRBV6-1 - CASSEAGHLSGNTIYF TGTGCCAGCAGTGAAGCCGGACACCTCTCTGGAAACACCATATATTTT
TRBJ1-2 - TRBV27 once CASSPKDRVGYTF TGTGCCAGCAGTCCCAAAGACAGAGTTGGCTACACCTTC
TRBJ1-1 - TRBV14 - CASSQTEILNTEAFF TGTGCCAGCAGCCAGACAGAGATATTGAACACTGAAGCTTTCTTT
TRBJ1-5 - TRBV19 - CASSRRTGSSPQHF TGTGCCAGTAGTAGACGGACCGGGAGTTCGCCCCAGCATTTT
TRBJ1-2 TRBD1 TRBV11-2 - CASSPQSRQGYYGYTF TGTGCCAGCAGCCCGCAATCCCGACAGGGGTACTATGGCTACACCTTC
TRBJ1-1 - TRBV20-1 - CSAHDKAEAFF TGCAGTGCTCATGACAAAGCTGAAGCTTTCTTT
TRBJ2-5 TRBD2 TRBV7-7 - CASSPVASGAGTQYF TGTGCTAGCAGCCCGGTGGCAAGCGGGGCCGGCACCCAGTACTTC
TRBJ1-1 - TRBV12-5 - CASGLSRDRPLNTEAFF TGTGCTAGTGGTTTGAGTCGCGACAGGCCCCTGAACACTGAAGCTTTCTTT
TRBJ1-3 - TRBV5-1 - CASSLAGYGNTIYF TGCGCCAGCAGCTTGGCAGGGTATGGAAACACCATATATTTT
TRBJ2-5 - TRBV18 - CASSPSGFGETQYF TGTGCCAGCTCACCGTCAGGGTTCGGGGAGACCCAGTACTTC
TRBJ1-4 TRBD1 TRBV9 - CASSPRTGAEEKLFF TGTGCCAGCAGCCCCCGGACAGGGGCAGAGGAAAAACTGTTTTTT
TRBJ2-3 - TRBV19 - CASARSTGTDTQYF TGTGCCAGTGCGAGGTCGACAGGCACAGATACGCAGTATTTT
TRBJ2-1 TRBD1 TRBV30 - CAWMGQGLGEQFF TGTGCCTGGATGGGACAGGGGTTGGGTGAGCAGTTCTTC
TRBJ2-1 - TRBV27 - CASSLVEVGVGNEQFF TGTGCCAGCAGTTTGGTTGAGGTGGGAGTGGGCAATGAGCAGTTCTTC
TRBJ2-5 - TRBV6-5 - CASSKTGQGTQYF TGTGCCAGCAGCAAAACAGGGCAGGGGACCCAGTACTTC
TRBJ1-3 - TRBV10-2 - CASRLQGSSGNTIYF TGCGCCAGCAGGCTACAGGGTAGCTCTGGAAACACCATATATTTT
TRBJ2-1 - TRBV19 few CASSGQYGLNEQFF TGTGCCAGTAGTGGACAGTACGGTTTAAATGAGCAGTTCTTC
TRBJ2-7 - TRBV3-1/TRBV3-2 once CASSQVGGIPYEQYF TGTGCCAGCAGCCAAGTAGGCGGAATTCCCTACGAGCAGTACTTC
TRBJ1-3 - TRBV1 - CTSSDTPRAGNTIYF TGCACCAGCAGCGATACCCCCCGGGCTGGAAACACCATATATTTT
TRBJ1-2 TRBD1 TRBV7-9 - CASSDWDRVKDGYTF TGTGCCAGCAGCGATTGGGACAGGGTGAAAGATGGCTACACCTTC
TRBJ1-3 - TRBV5-1 - CASSLELGVGSGNTIYF TGCGCCAGCAGCTTGGAGCTCGGGGTGGGGTCTGGAAACACCATATATTTT
TRBJ2-3 TRBD2 TRBV4-2 - CASSQRLAGTSTDTQYF TGTGCCAGCAGCCAAAGACTAGCGGGCACAAGCACAGATACGCAGTATTTT
TRBJ1-3 - TRBV5-1 - CASSLAPTGLSGNTIYF TGCGCCAGCAGCTTGGCCCCGACAGGACTCTCTGGAAACACCATATATTTT
TRBJ1-1 TRBD1 TRBV6-6 once CASSYTGGSTEAFF TGTGCCAGCAGTTACACAGGGGGCTCGACTGAAGCTTTCTTT
TRBJ1-2 - TRBV6-5 - CASRTVDSSNYGYTF TGTGCCAGCAGGACTGTCGACAGCTCTAACTATGGCTACACCTTC
TRBJ1-1 - TRBV7-2 - CASSSLSGRAFF TGTGCCAGCAGCTCCCTTAGTGGGCGAGCTTTCTTT
TRBJ1-1 TRBD1 TRBV2 - CASRLGQENTEAFF TGTGCCAGCAGGTTGGGACAGGAGAACACTGAAGCTTTCTTT
TRBJ2-5 TRBD1 TRBV2 - CASSPTGVKETQYF TGTGCCAGCAGTCCCACAGGGGTAAAAGAGACCCAGTACTTC
TRBJ1-2 TRBD1 TRBV19 - CASSPMTGVFDGYTF TGTGCCAGTAGTCCGATGACAGGGGTTTTTGATGGCTACACCTTC
TRBJ2-3 - TRBV5-1 - CASSGIVADTQYF TGCGCCAGCAGCGGTATAGTCGCAGATACGCAGTATTTT
TRBJ1-5 - TRBV15 - CATSRDIGAFGNQPQHF TGTGCCACCAGCAGAGACATTGGGGCTTTTGGCAATCAGCCCCAGCATTTT
TRBJ2-2 TRBD2 TRBV30 - CAWALAGYAGELFF TGTGCCTGGGCACTAGCGGGGTACGCCGGGGAGCTGTTTTTT
TRBJ1-2 - TRBV28 - CASRADQRGYTF TGTGCCAGCAGGGCGGATCAACGGGGCTACACCTTC
TRBJ1-2 TRBD1 TRBV6-5 once CASSLTGGQYGYTF TGTGCCAGCAGTCTGACAGGGGGTCAATATGGCTACACCTTC
TRBJ1-1 TRBD1 TRBV5-1 - CASSPGTGVNTEAFF TGCGCCAGCAGCCCCGGGACAGGGGTGAACACTGAAGCTTTCTTT
TRBJ1-2 TRBD1 TRBV7-9 - CASSLLGGDYGYTF TGTGCCAGCAGCTTACTAGGGGGCGACTATGGCTACACCTTC
TRBJ1-1 - TRBV7-9 once CASSSGRGNTEAFF TGTGCCAGCAGCTCTGGCAGGGGGAACACTGAAGCTTTCTTT
TRBJ2-3 - TRBV19 - CASSIYTPDSSRNTQYF TGTGCCAGTAGTATTTATACCCCCGACAGCTCCCGGAATACGCAGTATTTT